This T cell receptor beta chain is from a study of cytomegalovirus exposure and HLA in healthy donors. In its sample, this clone was seen once. Its cognate antigen is unknown. The PCR was carried out with 60 Vbeta primers and 13 Jbeta primers. Assay: immunoSEQ multiplex PCR; the TCRdb copy retains only in-frame clones and omits some. The sample lists under 90,000 clones; around three quarters were seen once. Study-level results: A later examination showed that TCR association rates differed by HLA locus, with DRB1 most and HLA-C fewest. The study found most TCR sequences rare, yet found some public TCRs in many donors. Cytomegalovirus association was assigned to under 200 TCR beta chains. Later analysis revealed greater clonal expansion in HLA-associated TCR beta chains than in equally common others.

Germline lookup yields CDR1 SGHNT and CDR2 YYREEE (reference sequence). This CDR3 contains 16 residues. With 3 bases clipped from V and 2 bases from J, the junction kept 9 bases outside the gene matches. The receptor comes from a middle-aged man in good health and CMV-seronegative. Sequenced input: PBMCs. The rearrangement links TRBV5-4 to TRBJ1-2, with TRBD1 matching over 8 bases. CDR3 DNA sequence: TGTGCCAGCAGCTCTGGGGGAACAGGGGGAAACTATGGCTACACCTTC. Translated: CASSSGGTGGNYGYTF.